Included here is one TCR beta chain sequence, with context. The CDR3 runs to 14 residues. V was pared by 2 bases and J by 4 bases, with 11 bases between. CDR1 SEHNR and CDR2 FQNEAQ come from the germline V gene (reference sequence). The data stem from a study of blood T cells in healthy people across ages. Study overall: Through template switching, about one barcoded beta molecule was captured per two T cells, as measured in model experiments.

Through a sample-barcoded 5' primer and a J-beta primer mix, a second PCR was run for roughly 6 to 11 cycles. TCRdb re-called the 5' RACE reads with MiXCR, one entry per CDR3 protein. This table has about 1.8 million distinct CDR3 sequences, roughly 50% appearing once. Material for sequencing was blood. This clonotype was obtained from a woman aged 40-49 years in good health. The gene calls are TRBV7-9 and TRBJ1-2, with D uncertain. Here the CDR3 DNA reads TGTGCCAGCAGCTTATTGGTACAGAGCTATGGCTACACCTTC. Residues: CASSLLVQSYGYTF. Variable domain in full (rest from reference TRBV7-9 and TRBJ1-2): DTGVSQNPRHKITKRGQNVTFRCDPISEHNRLYWYRQTLGQGPEFLTYFQNEAQLEKSRLLSDRFSAERPKGSFSTLEIQRTEQGDSAMYLCASSLLVQSYGYTFGSGTRLTVV.